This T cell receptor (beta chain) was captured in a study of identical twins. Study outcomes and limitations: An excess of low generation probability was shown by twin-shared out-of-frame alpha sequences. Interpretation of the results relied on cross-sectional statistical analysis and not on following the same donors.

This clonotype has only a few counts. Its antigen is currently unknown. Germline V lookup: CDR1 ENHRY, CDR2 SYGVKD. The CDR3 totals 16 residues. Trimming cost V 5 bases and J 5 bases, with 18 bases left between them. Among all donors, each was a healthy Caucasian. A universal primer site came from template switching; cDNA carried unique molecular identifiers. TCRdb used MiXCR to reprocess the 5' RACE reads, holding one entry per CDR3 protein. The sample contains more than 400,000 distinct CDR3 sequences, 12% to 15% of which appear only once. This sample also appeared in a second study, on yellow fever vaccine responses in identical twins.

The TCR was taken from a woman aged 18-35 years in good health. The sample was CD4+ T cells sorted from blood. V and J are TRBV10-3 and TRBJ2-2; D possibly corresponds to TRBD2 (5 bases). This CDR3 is CAISLGELGRTGELFF. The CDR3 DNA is TGTGCCATCAGTCTCGGGGAACTCGGTAGGACCGGGGAGCTGTTTTTT.